This TCR beta chain is from a study of T cells in Graves' hyperthyroidism and ophthalmopathy. Whole-study results and caveats: Most clonotypes expanded in the thyroid (above 0.001) were also present in blood.

This clonotype was found many times. Its target is unknown. Trimming shortened V by 2 bases and J by 3 bases, and 17 bases separated the two germline ends. The CDR3 length is 17 residues. Germline V CDR1 and CDR2: LNHNV, YYDKDF (reference sequence). It was RNA transcripts that yielded the amplified TCR beta CDR3 regions. An initial round of RT-PCR targeting the TCR CDR3 relied on the HTBI primer set. TCRdb recomputed calls from the multiplex PCR reads with MiXCR, one row per CDR3 protein. The sample has about 840,000 distinct CDR3 sequences, roughly 37% seen once; the top ten hold over 8%. This sample holds PBMCs from 8 to 10 ml fresh peripheral blood.

The source material was blood. The source of this sequence is a man between 18 and 29 years old with Graves' hyperthyroidism. The genes are TRBV15 and TRBJ1-5; D is unclear. Here the CDR3 DNA reads TGTGCCACCAGCAGAAACCCCCAGGTGACCACCAATCAGCCCCAGCATTTT. It yields the protein CATSRNPQVTTNQPQHF.